The 21 T cell receptor beta chains below were found in one sample sequenced in a study of CD8+CD57+ T cells in acquired aplastic anemia. CD8+CD57+ cell expansion, shown by flow cytometry, had occurred in the patients selected for sequencing. The use of genomic DNA as template underpinned the TCR beta VDJ and CDR3 profiling. TCRdb passed the reads through MiXCR, listing each CDR3 protein once. The profile covers fewer than 200,000 distinct CDR3 sequences, with approximately 48% appearing a single time and approximately 13% taken by the ten largest. The source material was sorted CD4+, CD8+, or CD8+CD57+ T cells (not recorded which) from PBMCs. Receptors originate from a human donor with aplastic anemia.

The chain couples TRBV29-1 to TRBJ1-1; no definite D call. V shed 4 bases and J shed 8 bases, with 11 bases lying between them. CDR3 length: 11 amino acids. Germline CDR1 reads SQVTM; CDR2 reads ANQGSEA. CDR3 coding DNA: TGCAGCGTTGTTCCGCTCTTCGAAGCTTTCTTT. It translates to CSVVPLFEAFF.

The chain employs TRBV4-1 and TRBJ2-7, with TRBD1 as a possible D gene (6 bases). The V end lost 3 bases, the J end lost 1 base, and 10 bases lay between the germline ends. The length of the CDR3 is 14 residues. Germline CDR1 and CDR2: MGHRA and YSYEKL. The CDR3 sequence: CASSHNTGSYEQYF. The CDR3 DNA sequence: TGCGCCAGCAGCCATAATACAGGGTCCTACGAGCAGTACTTC.

This chain connects TRBV7-8 to TRBJ2-3; D is uncertain. The length of the CDR3 is 12 residues. Germline V gene lookup returns CDR1 SGHVS and CDR2 FQNEAQ. Trimming took 4 bases from V and 4 from J, leaving 6 bases between them. CDR3 protein: CASSWSADTQYF. The CDR3 nucleotides are TGTGCCAGCAGCTGGTCGGCAGATACGCAGTATTTT.

This clonotype was seen many times. The rearrangement links TRBV12-3 or TRBV12-4 to TRBJ1-6; TRBD1 agrees at 12 bases. This CDR3 is built from 17 residues. J lost 2 bases, V lost 5 bases, and 4 bases had no gene match. The CDR3 coding sequence is TGTGCCAGCAGTCCGGGACAGGGGGCGACCTATAATTCACCCCTCCACTTT. This encodes CASSPGQGATYNSPLHF.

As regards this clonotype: One junction end disagrees with the germline gene, perhaps due to a read error. The gene calls are TRBV2 and TRBJ1-2; D gene uncertain. This CDR3 is 15 amino acids long. CDR1 SNHLY and CDR2 FYNNEI come from the germline V gene. The CDR3 sequence is CASSERSMGNYGYTF. In DNA, the CDR3 is TGTGCCAGCAGTGAACGGTCTATGGGGAACTATGGCTATACCTTC.

The chain is built from TRBV4-2 and TRBJ2-1, with TRBD2 as a possible D gene (5 bases). Germline CDR1 LGHNA, CDR2 YNFKEQ. V was shortened by 4 bases and J by 7 bases, with 17 bases between the two germline ends. There are 15 residues in the CDR3. This CDR3 is CASSPPSALANEQFF. DNA for the CDR3: TGTGCCAGCAGCCCCCCGAGCGCGCTAGCTAATGAGCAGTTCTTC.

The sample holds many counts of this clonotype. The gene calls are TRBV9 and TRBJ2-2; 12 bases line up with TRBD1. Germline lookup yields CDR1 SGDLS and CDR2 YYNGEE. With 3 bases clipped from V and 3 bases from J, the junction kept 9 bases outside the gene matches. There are 18 residues in the CDR3. CDR3 nucleotide sequence: TGTGCCAGCAGCGCACGACCGGGACAGGGGGCGCACACCGGGGAGCTGTTTTTT. Its protein product is CASSARPGQGAHTGELFF.

The rearrangement uses TRBV7-2 and TRBJ2-3; the D gene is possibly TRBD1 (6 bases). Germline V gives CDR1 SGHTA, CDR2 FQGNSA. V was shortened by 2 bases and J by 4 bases, with 10 bases between the two germline ends. CDR3 length equals 14 residues. The CDR3, as DNA: TGTGCCAGCAGCTTAACAGGGATCCCAGATACGCAGTATTTT. The encoded protein is CASSLTGIPDTQYF.

By frequency in the sample, this clonotype is medium-sized. V gene TRBV29-1 combines with J gene TRBJ2-1; D unresolved. Germline assignment: CDR1 SQVTM and CDR2 ANQGSEA. The CDR3 sequence is 11 residues long. Deletions cut 7 bases from V and 5 bases from J, with 9 bases between. CDR3 sequence (DNA): TGCAGCGCCGGCCCCCACAATGAGCAGTTCTTC. Protein: CSAGPHNEQFF.

The chain joins TRBV10-3 to TRBJ1-2; 7 bases are a match to TRBD1. Germline V CDR1 and CDR2: ENHRY, SYGVKD. The CDR3 is 14 amino acids. V shed 3 bases, J shed 7 bases, and the junction held 8 bases outside the gene matches. CDR3 loop: CAISDDREVSGYTF. As DNA, the CDR3 is TGTGCCATCAGTGATGACAGGGAGGTGTCTGGCTACACCTTC.

The chain is built from TRBV15 and TRBJ2-1; D perhaps matches TRBD2 (6 bases). In germline, CDR1 is LNHNV, CDR2 YYDKDF (reference sequence). Trimming cost V 1 base and J 0 bases, with 13 bases left between them. This CDR3 has 17 residues. The CDR3 nucleotides read TGTGCCACCAGCAGAGGGGGAGGAGCCGCCTCCTACAATGAGCAGTTCTTC. Translated: CATSRGGGAASYNEQFF.

This chain uses TRBV10-3 with TRBJ2-3; tentative D call: TRBD1 (7 bases). Germline V gene lookup returns CDR1 ENHRY and CDR2 SYGVKD. There are 14 residues in the CDR3. V was shortened by 6 bases and J by 4 bases, with 14 bases between the two germline ends. The CDR3 spells CAISRQGGADTQYF. CDR3 nucleotides: TGTGCCATCAGCCGACAGGGAGGCGCAGATACGCAGTATTTT.

This clonotype was seen many times. The chain links TRBV6-1 to TRBJ1-6; 7 bases fit TRBD1. CDR3 length: 15 residues. The ends lost 6 bases at V and 7 bases at J; junction bases unmatched: 9. Germline V gives CDR1 MNHNS, CDR2 SASEGT. The CDR3: CASRHDRAQNSPLHF. The CDR3 region has the DNA TGTGCCAGCAGGCACGACAGGGCACAGAATTCACCCCTCCACTTT.

Points on this clonotype: A read error may account for a junction end that differs from germline. V usage is TRBV2 and J usage is TRBJ1-5; D ambiguous. The CDR3 spans 13 residues. Looked up from germline, CDR1 is SNHLY and CDR2 is FYNNEI. CDR3 residues: CASSEEAGRPQHF. The CDR3 nucleotides are TGTGCAAGCAGTGAAGAGGCAGGTCGGCCCCAGCATTTT.

The V call is TRBV4-2, the J call TRBJ2-7; D might be TRBD2 (6 bases). Germline values: CDR1 LGHNA, CDR2 YNFKEQ. The CDR3 length is 14 residues. V dropped 0 bases and J dropped 5 bases, with 11 bases sitting between them. This CDR3 is CASSQEAGRNEQYF. DNA for the CDR3: TGTGCCAGCAGCCAAGAGGCAGGGAGGAACGAGCAGTACTTC.

The chain joins TRBV9 to TRBJ2-5; D is unresolved. Germline V gene lookup returns CDR1 SGDLS and CDR2 YYNGEE. CDR3 length: 14 amino acids. The germline V and J ends were trimmed by 0 bases and 3 bases, with 9 bases remaining between them. In nucleotides, the CDR3 is TGTGCCAGCAGCGTAGTCCCTAGAAAAGAGACCCAGTACTTC. This gives the protein CASSVVPRKETQYF. Full variable domain (outside the CDR3, taken from reference TRBV9 and TRBJ2-5): DSGVTQTPKHLITATGQRVTLRCSPRSGDLSVYWYQQSLDQGLQFLIQYYNGEERAKGNILERFSAQQFPDLHSELNLSSLELGDSALYFCASSVVPRKETQYFGPGTRLLVL.

This clonotype was seen ten or more times. In DNA, the CDR3 is TGTGCCAGCAGCTTTGTTCAGGGGCCGGGGAGCGGCTACACCTTC. This translates into CASSFVQGPGSGYTF. The rearrangement links TRBV7-8 to TRBJ1-2; D possibly corresponds to TRBD1 (6 bases). The V end lost 3 bases, the J end lost 8 bases, and 19 bases lay between the germline ends. Looked up from germline, CDR1 is SGHVS and CDR2 is FQNEAQ. This CDR3 region has 15 residues.

The chain recombines TRBV20-1 with TRBJ2-1; TRBD1 agrees at 8 bases. The trim removed 1 base at V and 0 bases at J, leaving 14 bases unmatched. The CDR3 length is 19 residues. Germline loops: CDR1 DFQATT, CDR2 SNEGSKA (reference sequence). The CDR3 nucleotides are TGCAGTGCTAGAGTAGGGCAGGGGGCAGGGGGGAGCTCCTACAATGAGCAGTTCTTC. Encoded protein: CSARVGQGAGGSSYNEQFF.

This clonotype was detected ten times or more. The chain couples TRBV2 to TRBJ1-4, with 7 bases identical to TRBD1. Per germline, CDR1 SNHLY and CDR2 FYNNEI. V lost 8 bases and J lost 9; bases outside the gene matches: 12. This CDR3 is built from 14 residues. The DNA for the CDR3 is TGTGCCAGCGGTATTCGCGACAGGGCGCAAAAACTGTTTTTT. Translation: CASGIRDRAQKLFF.

At least ten counts were recorded for this clonotype. CDR3 amino acids: CASSSMETQYF. As DNA, the CDR3 is TGTGCCAGCAGTTCTATGGAGACCCAGTACTTC. The rearrangement uses TRBV6-6 and TRBJ2-5, with D hard to call. CDR3 length: 11 amino acids. V was clipped by 4 bases and J by 5 bases, with 5 bases between them. CDR1 and CDR2 (germline): MNHNY, SVGAGI (reference sequence).

This clonotype was detected many times. The V call is TRBV19, the J call TRBJ1-6; weak D call: TRBD1 (6 bases). Germline lookup yields CDR1 LNHDA and CDR2 SQIVND (reference sequence). The CDR3 extends over 15 amino acids. V dropped 1 base and J dropped 5 bases, with 9 bases sitting between them. CDR3: CASSIGGGNNSPLHF. Here the CDR3 DNA reads TGTGCCAGTAGTATAGGAGGGGGGAATAATTCACCCCTCCACTTT.